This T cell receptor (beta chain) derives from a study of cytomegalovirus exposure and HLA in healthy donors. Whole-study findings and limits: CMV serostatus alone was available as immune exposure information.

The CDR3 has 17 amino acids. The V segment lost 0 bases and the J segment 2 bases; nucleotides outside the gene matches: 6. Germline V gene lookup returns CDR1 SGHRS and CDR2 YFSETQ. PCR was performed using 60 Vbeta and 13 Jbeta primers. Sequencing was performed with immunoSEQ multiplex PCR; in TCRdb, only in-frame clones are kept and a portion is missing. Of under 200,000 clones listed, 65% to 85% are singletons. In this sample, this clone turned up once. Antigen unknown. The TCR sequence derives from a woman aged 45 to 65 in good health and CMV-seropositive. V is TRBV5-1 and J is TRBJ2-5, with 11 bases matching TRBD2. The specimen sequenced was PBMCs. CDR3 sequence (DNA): TGCGCCAGCAGCTTGGGGGCCCTAGCGGGGGGACAAGAGACCCAGTACTTC. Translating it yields CASSLGALAGGQETQYF.